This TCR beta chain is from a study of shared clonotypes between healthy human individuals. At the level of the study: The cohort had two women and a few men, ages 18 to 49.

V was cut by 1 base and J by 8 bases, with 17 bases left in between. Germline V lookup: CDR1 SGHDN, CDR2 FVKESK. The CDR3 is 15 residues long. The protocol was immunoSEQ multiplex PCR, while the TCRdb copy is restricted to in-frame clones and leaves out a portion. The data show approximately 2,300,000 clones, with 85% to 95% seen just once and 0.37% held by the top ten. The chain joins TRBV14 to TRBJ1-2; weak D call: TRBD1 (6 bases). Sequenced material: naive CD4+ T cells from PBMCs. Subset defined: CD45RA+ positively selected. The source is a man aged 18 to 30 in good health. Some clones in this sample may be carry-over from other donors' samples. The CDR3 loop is CASSQVGSGARGYTF. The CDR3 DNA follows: TGTGCCAGCAGCCAAGTCGGTTCAGGGGCGCGCGGCTACACCTTC. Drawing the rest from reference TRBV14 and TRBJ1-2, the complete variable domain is EAGVTQFPSHSVIEKGQTVTLRCDPISGHDNLYWYRRVMGKEIKFLLHFVKESKQDESGMPNNRFLAERTGGTYSTLKVQPAELEDSGVYFCASSQVGSGARGYTFGSGTRLTVV.